This T cell receptor beta chain appears in the sequencing data of a study of identical twins (dated by TCRdb to about 2016). Broadly, across the study: To test whether fetal clonotypes persist, the study used deep sequencing on TCR alpha and beta repertoires from monozygotic twins, unrelated adults of various ages, and cord blood. To rule out contamination, replicate twin experiments were performed at different times with different library preparation protocols. Points the paper makes about the study in general: In beta out-of-frame sequences, excess twin sharing was weaker, because having fewer shared sequences lowered the signal-to-noise ratio. Conclusions relied on cross-sectional statistical analysis, since the same donors could not be followed over many years. Fewer insertions were carried by abundant cord blood beta clonotypes, a similar but weaker trend appeared in young adult naive repertoires, and no such trend appeared in memory repertoires. Out-of-frame TCR alpha sharing in monozygotic twins was systematically underestimated by recombination models, whereas sharing between unrelated individuals was in agreement with the recombination models. Out-of-frame TCR alpha sequences shared between twins showed an excess of low generation-probability sequences compared with coincidental sharing between unrelated individuals. Zero-insertion analyses could be partly confounded by invariant T cells such as MAIT and iNKT, although diverse VJ usage argued against such confounding for most clonotypes.

Library generation was performed with 5' RACE. For sequencing, an Illumina HiSeq 2000 was employed. Template switching introduced a universal primer binding site; the final cDNA contained a unique molecular identifier, enabling accurate counting of TCR cDNA molecules. Specific primers in the conserved constant-segment region were used to synthesize first-strand cDNA for the TCR alpha and beta chains. Each cDNA library was double barcoded, with a SMART-Mk sample barcode plus Illumina barcodes, to control for contamination. TruSeq adapter sequences along with Illumina sample barcodes were introduced in two successive PCR steps. Sequencing of the TCR alpha and beta cDNA libraries was done on the Illumina HiSeq platform using custom primers. In the paper's pipeline: MiGEC was used to process raw reads and extract unique molecular identifiers, and MiXCR was used to find CDR3 positions. Recombination models were inferred per individual with the repgenHMM and IGoR tools using an EM algorithm. The analysis of shared clonotypes was done with the tcR package in R, with sharing normalized by the product of cloneset sizes. To study raw recombination without the effects of thymic and clonal selection, out-of-frame nonproductive sequences were analyzed. TCRdb passed the public sequencing reads through fastp at Q25 and MiXCR, retaining productive beta sequences. A single entry per CDR3 protein holds the most common genes and DNA from its merged rows. These V and J calls rely on TCRdb rather than the paper's analysis. Here the sample has 700,000 or so distinct CDR3 sequences; 21% occur a single time. Of the sample, about 4.3% falls within the top ten clones.

Only healthy Caucasian donors were included. Three pairs of female monozygotic twins, all aged 18 to 29 years, were included in the twin cohort. Peripheral blood mononuclear cells were the source from which RNA for the TCR libraries was isolated. The germline V gene (reference sequence) supplies CDR1 DFQATT and CDR2 SNEGSKA. Germline trimming: 5 bases from V, 3 bases from J; junction bases outside gene matches: 5. Spanning cysteine to phenylalanine, the CDR3 consists of 15 amino acids. Only the CDR3 DNA is retained, 45 bases long and in frame from the first base. Turning to this clonotype: Its antigen target is currently unknown. Base qualities are not recorded, but no much larger clone differs from it by a single base.

This sample was also put to use in a study of T cells expressing NK-cell markers. As that second paper reports: Seven or eight donors provided sorted CD3+CD56+NKG2C+, CD3+CD56+NKG2C- and CD3+CD56-NKG2C+ T-cell subsets, whose TCR beta-chain repertoires were profiled. Among the eight sequenced donors, seven were HCMV-seropositive and one was HCMV-seronegative. In several experiments an anti-gammadeltaTCR antibody was added to restrict sorting to alphabetaTCR-expressing T cells. For roughly six donors, the dominant CD3+CD56+NKG2C+ clonotypes were among the top 10 CD8+ clonotypes and accounted for roughly 1.0-8% of CD8+ T cells. Those dominant clonotypes were again the most abundant among CD3+CD56-NKG2C+ cells in four donors, at about 25-60.1%. It remained unclear whether the expanded NKG2C-expressing T cell clones were specific for HCMV antigens. The eight sequenced donors were randomly selected healthy volunteers, three men and five women. To determine HCMV serostatus, a commercial ELISA kit was used to detect HCMV-specific IgG in serum. For six donors, bulk peripheral blood T-cell repertoires were also sequenced from unsorted PBMC. Reads were demultiplexed and grouped by UMI with MIGEC, and clonotypes were assembled and quantified with MiTCR. To exclude erroneous sequences, only TCR cDNA sequences supported by at least two reads were retained. The tcR package was used for downstream repertoire analysis, with clonotypes matched between fractions based on CDR3 nucleotide sequence plus V segment. VDJmatch was used to annotate antigen specificity against VDJdb, with one amino acid substitution allowed in CDR3.

The sequence was obtained from a woman younger than 30 in good health. Rearrangement joined TRBV20-1 to TRBJ2-3, with 13 bases matching TRBD2. The material sequenced was PBMCs. The DNA is TGCAGTGCTCTTCTGACTAGCGGGGGGACAGATACGCAGTATTTT. This codes for CSALLTSGGTDTQYF.